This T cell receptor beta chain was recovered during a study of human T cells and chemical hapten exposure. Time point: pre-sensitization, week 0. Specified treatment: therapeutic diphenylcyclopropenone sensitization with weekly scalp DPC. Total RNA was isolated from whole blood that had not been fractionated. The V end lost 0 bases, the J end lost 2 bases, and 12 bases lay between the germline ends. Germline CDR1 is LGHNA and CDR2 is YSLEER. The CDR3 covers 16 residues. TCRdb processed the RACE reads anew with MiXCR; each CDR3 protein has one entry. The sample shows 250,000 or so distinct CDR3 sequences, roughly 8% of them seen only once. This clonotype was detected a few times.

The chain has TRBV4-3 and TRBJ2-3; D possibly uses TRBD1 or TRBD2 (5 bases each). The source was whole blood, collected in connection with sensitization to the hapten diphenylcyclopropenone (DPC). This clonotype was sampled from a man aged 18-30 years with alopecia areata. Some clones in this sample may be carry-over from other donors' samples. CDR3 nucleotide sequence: TGCGCCAGCAGCCAAGAAGTGGGACGACCCACAGATACGCAGTATTTT. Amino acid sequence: CASSQEVGRPTDTQYF.